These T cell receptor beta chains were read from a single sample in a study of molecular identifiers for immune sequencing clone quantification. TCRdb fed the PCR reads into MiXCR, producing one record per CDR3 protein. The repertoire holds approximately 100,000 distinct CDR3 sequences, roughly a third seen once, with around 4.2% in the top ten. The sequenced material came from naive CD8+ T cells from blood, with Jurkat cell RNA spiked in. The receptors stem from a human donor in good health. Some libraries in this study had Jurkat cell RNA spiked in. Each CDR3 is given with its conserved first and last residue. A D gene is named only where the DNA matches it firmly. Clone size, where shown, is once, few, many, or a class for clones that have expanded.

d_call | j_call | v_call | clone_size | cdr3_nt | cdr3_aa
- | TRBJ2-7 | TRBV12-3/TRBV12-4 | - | TGTGCCAGCAGCTCTAGGGGGGGCGCGGGCTCCTACGAGCAGTACTTC | CASSSRGGAGSYEQYF
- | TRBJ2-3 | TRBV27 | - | TGTGCCAGCAGTCTCCTAGGACCACTCACAGATACGCAGTATTTT | CASSLLGPLTDTQYF
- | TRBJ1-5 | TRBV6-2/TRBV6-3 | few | TGTGCCAGCAGCGACGCCCTGCCCGGTCAGCCCCAGCATTTT | CASSDALPGQPQHF
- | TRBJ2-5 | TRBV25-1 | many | TGTGCCAGCAGTGAAAATAGTTTGTCCCCGCAAGAGACCCAGTACTTC | CASSENSLSPQETQYF
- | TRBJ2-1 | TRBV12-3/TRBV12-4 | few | TGTGCCAGCAGTTCCGGGGGCCTCCCCTCCTACAATGAGCAGTTCTTC | CASSSGGLPSYNEQFF
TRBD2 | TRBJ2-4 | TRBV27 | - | TGTGCCAGCAGGGGGGGCCCCGGACTAGCAAACATTCAGTACTTC | CASRGGPGLANIQYF
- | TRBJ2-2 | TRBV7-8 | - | TGTGCCAGCAGCTCCGAGGGGACCGGGGAGCTGTTTTTT | CASSSEGTGELFF
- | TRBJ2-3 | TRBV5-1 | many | TGCGCCAGCAGCTTGGCCGGTATACAGGGCACAGATACGCAGTATTTT | CASSLAGIQGTDTQYF
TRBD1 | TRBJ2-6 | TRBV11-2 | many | TGTGCCAGCAGCTTGCTCGGGACAGGGGGCTCTGGGGCCAACGTCCTGACTTTC | CASSLLGTGGSGANVLTF
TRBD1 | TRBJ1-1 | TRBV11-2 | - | TGTGCCAGCAGCTTAGGACAGGGGGGCACTGAAGCTTTCTTT | CASSLGQGGTEAFF
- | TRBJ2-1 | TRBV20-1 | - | TGCAGTGCTATCGGCCCCGTTGGCTACAATGAGCAGTTCTTC | CSAIGPVGYNEQFF
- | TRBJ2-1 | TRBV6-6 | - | TGTGCCAGTGCCGGGACTGACTCCTACAATGAGCAGTTCTTC | CASAGTDSYNEQFF
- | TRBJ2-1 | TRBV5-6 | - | TGTGCCAGCAGCATCAAGACCGGGGTATTACAATATGAGCAGTTCTTC | CASSIKTGVLQYEQFF
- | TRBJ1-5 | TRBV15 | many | TGTGCCACCAGCAGAGGCGGCAATCAGCCCCAGCATTTT | CATSRGGNQPQHF
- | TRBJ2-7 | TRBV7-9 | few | TGTGCCAGCAGCGCCACAGGGCTCGAGCAGTACTTC | CASSATGLEQYF
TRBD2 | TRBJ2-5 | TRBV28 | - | TGTGCCAGCAGTTTTTGGGACAGCCTAGCGGGAGGCGAGACCCAGTACTTC | CASSFWDSLAGGETQYF
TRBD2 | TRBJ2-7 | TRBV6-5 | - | TGTGCCAGCAGTTACTCGAGTAGCGGGAACTACGGGCAGTACTTC | CASSYSSSGNYGQYF
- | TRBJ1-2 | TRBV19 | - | TGTGCCAGTAATGTTGGGGCAGAGGGCTACACCTTC | CASNVGAEGYTF
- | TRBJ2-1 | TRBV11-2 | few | TGTGCCAGCAGCCCAGGGGGGCATGAGCAGTTCTTC | CASSPGGHEQFF
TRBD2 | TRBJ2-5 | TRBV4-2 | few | TGTGCCAGCAGCCACGCGGGGGAACTAGAGACCCAGTACTTC | CASSHAGELETQYF
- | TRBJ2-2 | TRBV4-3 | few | TGCGCCAGCAGCCAAGGGGCACAGGGTACCGGGGAGCTGTTTTTT | CASSQGAQGTGELFF
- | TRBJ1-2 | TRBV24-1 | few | TGTGCCACCAGTGAGCCCGGCCCCTTCTATGGCTACACCTTC | CATSEPGPFYGYTF
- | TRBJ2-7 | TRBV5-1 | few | TGCGCCAGCGCAGTTTCAGGGGCAGAATACGAGCAGTACTTC | CASAVSGAEYEQYF
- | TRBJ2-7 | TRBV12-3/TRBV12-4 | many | TGTGCCAGCAGTTTTTCCCCTACGGAGGAGCAGTACTTC | CASSFSPTEEQYF
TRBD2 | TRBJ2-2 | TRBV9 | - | TGTGCCAGCAGTTTCCCAGCGGGAGTGAACACCGGGGAGCTGTTTTTT | CASSFPAGVNTGELFF
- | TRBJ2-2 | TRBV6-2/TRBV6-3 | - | TGTGCCAGCAGACATACCGGGGAGCTGTTTTTT | CASRHTGELFF
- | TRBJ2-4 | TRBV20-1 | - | TGCAGTGCTAGTAGCATGGGCAAAAACATTCAGTACTTC | CSASSMGKNIQYF
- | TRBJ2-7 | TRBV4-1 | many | TGCGCCAGCAGCCAAGATCTTCGGGGGTGGGAGCAGTACTTC | CASSQDLRGWEQYF
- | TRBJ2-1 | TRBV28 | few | TGTGCCAGCAGTTTAATGGTCAATGAGCAGTTCTTC | CASSLMVNEQFF
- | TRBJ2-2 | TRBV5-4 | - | TGTGCCAGCACTAGGGAGAACACCGGGGAGCTGTTTTTT | CASTRENTGELFF
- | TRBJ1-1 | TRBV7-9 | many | TGTGCCAGCAGCCGAGAGGTGGCAGACACTGAAGCTTTCTTT | CASSREVADTEAFF
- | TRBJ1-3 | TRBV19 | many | TGTGCCAGTAGTATGGGGAGTCGGGGATCCGGAAACACCATATATTTT | CASSMGSRGSGNTIYF
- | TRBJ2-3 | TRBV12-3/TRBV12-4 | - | TGTGCCAGCAGGACGTGCGGGGCTAGCACAGATACGCAGTATTTT | CASRTCGASTDTQYF
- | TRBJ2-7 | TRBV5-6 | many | TGTGCCAGCAGCCCAGGTGAAACCTACGAGCAGTACTTC | CASSPGETYEQYF
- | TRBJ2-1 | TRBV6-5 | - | TGTGCCAGCAGTTATAGGGAAGCCCGGACTCCCTACAATGAGCAGTTCTTC | CASSYREARTPYNEQFF
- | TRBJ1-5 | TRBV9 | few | TGTGCCAGCAGCGTAGAAGGTTGGGCACAGGACGACAATCAGCCCCAGCATTTT | CASSVEGWAQDDNQPQHF